The present TCR beta chain was sequenced within a study of regulatory T cells in long-lasting Graves disease. Trimming pared 1 base from V and 5 bases from J, leaving 9 bases between. This CDR3 has 13 residues. Stated time point: newly diagnosed GD, antithyroid drugs for less than 3 months. The TCR library was made from RNA that had been extracted from PBMCs in TRIzol. A volume of 7 to 9.5 milliliters of peripheral blood was collected in EDTA tubes. Remarks on this clonotype: Its antigen is not identified.

Arm-PCR of CDR3 regions and iRepertoire HTBI primers were the basis on which TCR beta libraries were built. TCRdb itself ran the multiplex PCR reads through MiXCR, one entry per CDR3 protein. The table has some 560,000 distinct CDR3 sequences, 15% to 20% seen once; the top ten hold 20% to 25%. Study observations and caveats: The work looked only at peripheral blood and did not look at thyroid tissue.

A further study also used this sample, focusing on T cells in Graves' hyperthyroidism and ophthalmopathy. That work adds: Diagnostic decisions used clinical symptoms, serum thyroxine and TRAb, thyroid ultrasound and orbital computed tomography. Stable hyperthyroidism and ophthalmopathy were separated using 13 V-J signatures.

The source is a middle-aged woman with Graves disease. J is TRBJ2-7 and V is TRBV12-3 or TRBV12-4; D uncertain. This sample comprised peripheral blood mononuclear cells (PBMCs), obtained at new diagnosis, from a patient treated with antithyroid drugs. The CDR3 region has the DNA TGTGCCAGCAGTTTAGGGGGTCCCAACGAGCAGTACTTC. Translation: CASSLGGPNEQYF.